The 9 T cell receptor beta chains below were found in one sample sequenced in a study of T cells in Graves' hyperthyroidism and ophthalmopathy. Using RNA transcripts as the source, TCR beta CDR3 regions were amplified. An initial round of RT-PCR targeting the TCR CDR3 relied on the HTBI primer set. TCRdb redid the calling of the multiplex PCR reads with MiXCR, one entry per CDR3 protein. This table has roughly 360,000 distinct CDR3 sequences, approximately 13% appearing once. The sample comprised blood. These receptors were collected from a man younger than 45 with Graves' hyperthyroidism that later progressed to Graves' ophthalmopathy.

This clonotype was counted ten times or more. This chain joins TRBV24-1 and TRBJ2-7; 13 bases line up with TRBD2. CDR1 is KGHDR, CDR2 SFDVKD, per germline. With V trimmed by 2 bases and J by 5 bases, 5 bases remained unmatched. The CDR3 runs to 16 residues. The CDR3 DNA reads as TGTGCCACCAGTGATTCGGGACTAGCGGGGATGAACGAGCAGTACTTC. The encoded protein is CATSDSGLAGMNEQYF.

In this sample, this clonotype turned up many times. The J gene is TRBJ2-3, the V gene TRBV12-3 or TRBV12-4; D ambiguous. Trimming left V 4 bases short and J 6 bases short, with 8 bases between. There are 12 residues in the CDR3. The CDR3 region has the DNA TGTGCCAGCAGTTCGGACGGGGATACGCAGTATTTT. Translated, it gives CASSSDGDTQYF.

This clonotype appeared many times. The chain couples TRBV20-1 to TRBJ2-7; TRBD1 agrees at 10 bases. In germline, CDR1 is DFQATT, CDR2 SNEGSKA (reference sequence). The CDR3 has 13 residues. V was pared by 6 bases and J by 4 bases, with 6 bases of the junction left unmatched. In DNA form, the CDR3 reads TGCAGTGCCCCGGGACAGGGGTATTACGAGCAGTACTTC. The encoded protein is CSAPGQGYYEQYF.

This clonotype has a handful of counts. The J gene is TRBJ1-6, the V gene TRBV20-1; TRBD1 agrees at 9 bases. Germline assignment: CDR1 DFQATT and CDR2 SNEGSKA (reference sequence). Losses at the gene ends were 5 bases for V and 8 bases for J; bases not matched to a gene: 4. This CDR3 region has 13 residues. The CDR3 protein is CSAPDRGDSPLHF. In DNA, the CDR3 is TGCAGTGCTCCCGACAGGGGGGATTCACCCCTCCACTTT.

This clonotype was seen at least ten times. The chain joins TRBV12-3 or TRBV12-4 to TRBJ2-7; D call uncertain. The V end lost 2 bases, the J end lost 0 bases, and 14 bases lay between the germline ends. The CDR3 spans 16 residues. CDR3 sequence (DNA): TGTGCCAGCAGTTTAAAGGGCTCCCAAAGCTCCTACGAGCAGTACTTC. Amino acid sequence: CASSLKGSQSSYEQYF.

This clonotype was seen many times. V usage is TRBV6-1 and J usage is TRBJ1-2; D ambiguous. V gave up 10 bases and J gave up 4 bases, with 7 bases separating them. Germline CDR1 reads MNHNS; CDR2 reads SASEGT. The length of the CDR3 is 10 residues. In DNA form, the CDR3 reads TGTGCCACCCTAGGCTATGGCTACACCTTC. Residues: CATLGYGYTF.

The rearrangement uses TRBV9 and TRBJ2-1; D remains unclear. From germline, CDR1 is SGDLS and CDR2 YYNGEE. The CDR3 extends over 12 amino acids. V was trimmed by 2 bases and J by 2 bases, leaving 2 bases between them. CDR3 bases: TGTGCCAGCAGCGTCACCTACAATGAGCAGTTCTTC. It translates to CASSVTYNEQFF. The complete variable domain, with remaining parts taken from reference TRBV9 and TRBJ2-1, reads DSGVTQTPKHLITATGQRVTLRCSPRSGDLSVYWYQQSLDQGLQFLIQYYNGEERAKGNILERFSAQQFPDLHSELNLSSLELGDSALYFCASSVTYNEQFFGPGTRLTVL.

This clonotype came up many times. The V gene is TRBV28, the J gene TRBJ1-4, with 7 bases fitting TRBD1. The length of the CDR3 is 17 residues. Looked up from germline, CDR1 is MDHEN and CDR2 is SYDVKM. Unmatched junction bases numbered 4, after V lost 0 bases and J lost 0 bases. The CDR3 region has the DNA TGTGCCAGCAGTTTATGGGGACAGAGTGCAACTAATGAAAAACTGTTTTTT. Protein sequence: CASSLWGQSATNEKLFF.

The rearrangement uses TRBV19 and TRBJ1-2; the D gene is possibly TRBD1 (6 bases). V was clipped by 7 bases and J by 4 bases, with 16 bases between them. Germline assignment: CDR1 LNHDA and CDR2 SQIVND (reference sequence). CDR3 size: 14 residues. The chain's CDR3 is CASNPGHNLYGYTF. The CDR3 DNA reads TGTGCCAGTAATCCGGGACACAACCTCTATGGCTACACCTTC.